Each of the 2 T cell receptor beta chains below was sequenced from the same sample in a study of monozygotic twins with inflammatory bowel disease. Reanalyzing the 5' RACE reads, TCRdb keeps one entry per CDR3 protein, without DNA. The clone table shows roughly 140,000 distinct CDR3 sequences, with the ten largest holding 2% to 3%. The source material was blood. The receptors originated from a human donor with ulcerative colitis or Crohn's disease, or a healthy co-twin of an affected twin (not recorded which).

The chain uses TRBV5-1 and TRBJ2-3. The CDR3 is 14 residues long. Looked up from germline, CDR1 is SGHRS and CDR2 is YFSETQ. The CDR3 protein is CASLDAQSTDTQYF.

CDR3 residues: CASSLNSKSTDTQYF. The V call is TRBV5-1, the J call TRBJ2-3. CDR3 length: 15 residues. The germline V gene encodes CDR1 SGHRS and CDR2 YFSETQ.